This T cell receptor (beta chain) was recorded in a study of OX40 agonist ivuxolimab in advanced cancers. For the study at large: Intravenous ivuxolimab at 0.01 to 10 mg/kg was given to patients every 2 weeks. Earlier treatment with anti-PD-1, anti-PD-L1 or anti-CTLA-4 was permitted, and 35% to 40% had received some.

A word on this clone: The target antigen is unknown.

Generated by immunoSEQ multiplex PCR, the TCRdb table keeps only in-frame clones and is missing some. The sample yields around 88,000 clones, about 91% seen once. V lost 8 bases and J lost 3, with 14 bases in between. CDR1 is MNHNY, CDR2 SVGAGI, per germline (reference sequence). This CDR3 is built from 14 residues. Overall study findings and caveats: Expanded clones belonging to CD8+ T cells outnumbered, on average, those of CD4+. CD4+ and CD8+ blood T cells expanded clonally by week 6 at 0.1 to 3.0 mg/kg.

The genes are TRBV6-6 and TRBJ1-5, with a tentative D call TRBD1 (5 bases). The sample here was CD4+ or CD8+ T cells sorted from blood, taken in a trial of the OX40 agonist ivuxolimab. The clonotype comes from an adult with an advanced solid tumor such as melanoma, head and neck, liver or kidney cancer. The CDR3 loop reads CASGAGISNQPQHF. In DNA, the CDR3 is TGTGCCAGCGGGGCAGGGATCTCCAATCAGCCCCAGCATTTT.